There are many counts of the clone carrying this T cell receptor beta chain. Antigen: not known. Germline CDR1 reads GTSNPN; CDR2 reads SVGIG (reference sequence). V lost 3 bases and J lost 0, with 12 bases in between. The length of the CDR3 is 14 residues. This record comes from a study of T cells in Graves' hyperthyroidism and ophthalmopathy. Overall study results and limits: Ophthalmopathy cases were set apart from stable hyperthyroidism by a 13 V-J model. Most expanded thyroid clonotypes above 0.001 also appeared in blood.

Investigators excluded patients with uncontrolled infection, other autoimmune disease, pregnancy or lactation. Clinical symptoms, serum thyroxine and TRAb, thyroid ultrasound and orbital computed tomography together formed the diagnostic basis. RNA transcripts provided the source from which TCR beta CDR3 regions were amplified. During a first-round RT-PCR of the TCR CDR3, the HTBI primer set was used. TCRdb processed the multiplex PCR reads anew with MiXCR; each CDR3 protein has one entry. This table holds hundreds of thousands of distinct CDR3 sequences, over 12% found once. What was sequenced was blood. V gene TRBV30 combines with J gene TRBJ2-7; D is uncertain. This TCR was recovered from a man aged 50-59 years with Graves' ophthalmopathy. Here the CDR3 DNA reads TGTGCCTGGAGAAACAGACAAGCCTCCTACGAGCAGTACTTC. Amino acid sequence: CAWRNRQASYEQYF.